The clone carrying this T cell receptor beta chain has only a few counts. This entry is derived from a study of T cells in tumors after PD-1 blockade. This CDR3 is 20 amino acids long. Some clones are missing from TCRdb's copy, which holds only in-frame ones; the method was immunoSEQ multiplex PCR. This sample has several thousand clones, with around 74% found just once. This clonotype was obtained from a human donor with basal cell carcinoma. V is TRBV12-2 and J is TRBJ2-3; the D call TRBD2 from the table was never checked on the DNA. TRBV12-2 is listed as a pseudogene. The sample was tumor tissue, taken after anti-PD-1 treatment. Here the CDR3 reads CASRLGRVAGGGNSTDTQYF. CDR3 DNA: TGTGCAAGTCGCTTAGGGAGGGTAGCGGGAGGGGGCAATAGCACAGATACGCAGTATTTT.